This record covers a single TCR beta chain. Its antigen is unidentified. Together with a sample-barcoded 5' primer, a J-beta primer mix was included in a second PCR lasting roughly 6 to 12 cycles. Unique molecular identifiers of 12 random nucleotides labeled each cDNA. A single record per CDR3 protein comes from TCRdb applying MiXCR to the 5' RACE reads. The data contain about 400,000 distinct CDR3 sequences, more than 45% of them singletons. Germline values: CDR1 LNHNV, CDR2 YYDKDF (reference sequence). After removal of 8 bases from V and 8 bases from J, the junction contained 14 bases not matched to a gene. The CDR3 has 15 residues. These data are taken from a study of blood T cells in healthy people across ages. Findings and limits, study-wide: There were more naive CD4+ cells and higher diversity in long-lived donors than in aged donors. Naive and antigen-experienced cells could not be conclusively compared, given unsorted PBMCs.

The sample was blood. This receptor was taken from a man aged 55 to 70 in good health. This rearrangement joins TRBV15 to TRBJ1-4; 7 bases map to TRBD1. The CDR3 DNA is TGTGCCACCCGCCGGGGACAGCTTATCCCCGAAAAACTGTTTTTT. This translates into CATRRGQLIPEKLFF.